This entry describes one T cell receptor (beta chain). A read error may account for a junction end that differs from germline. This sample was included in a study of cytomegalovirus exposure and HLA in healthy donors. Germline CDR1 is SEHNR and CDR2 is FQNEAQ (reference sequence). This CDR3 has 12 residues. PCR primers comprised 60 Vbeta and 13 Jbeta primers. The table came from immunoSEQ multiplex PCR; TCRdb's copy has only in-frame clones and leaves some out. The data contain about 240,000 clones, approximately 81% of them singletons. This clonotype originated in a girl between 2 and 10 years old in good health and CMV-seronegative. The chain carries TRBV7-9 and TRBJ1-6; no definite D call. Sequencing input: PBMCs. CDR3 loop: CSSSPQNSPLHF. The CDR3 DNA is TGTTCCAGCAGCCCTCAGAATTCACCCCTCCACTTT.